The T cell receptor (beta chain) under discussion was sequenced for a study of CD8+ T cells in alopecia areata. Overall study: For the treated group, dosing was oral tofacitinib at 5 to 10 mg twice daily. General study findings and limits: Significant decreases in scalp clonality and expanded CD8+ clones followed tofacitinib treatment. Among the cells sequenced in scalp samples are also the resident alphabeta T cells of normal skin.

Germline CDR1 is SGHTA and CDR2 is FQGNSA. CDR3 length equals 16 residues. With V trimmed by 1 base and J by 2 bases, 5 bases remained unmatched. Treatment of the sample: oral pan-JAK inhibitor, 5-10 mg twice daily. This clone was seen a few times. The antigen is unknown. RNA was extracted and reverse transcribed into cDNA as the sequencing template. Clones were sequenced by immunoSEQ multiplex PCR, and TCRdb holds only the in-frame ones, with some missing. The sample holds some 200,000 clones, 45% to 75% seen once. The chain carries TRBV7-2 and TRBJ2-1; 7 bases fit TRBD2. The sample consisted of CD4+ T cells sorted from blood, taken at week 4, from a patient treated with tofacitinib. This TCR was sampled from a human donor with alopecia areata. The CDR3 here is CASSLGGGIPYNEQFF. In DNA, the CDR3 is TGTGCCAGCAGCTTAGGGGGGGGAATACCCTACAATGAGCAGTTCTTC.